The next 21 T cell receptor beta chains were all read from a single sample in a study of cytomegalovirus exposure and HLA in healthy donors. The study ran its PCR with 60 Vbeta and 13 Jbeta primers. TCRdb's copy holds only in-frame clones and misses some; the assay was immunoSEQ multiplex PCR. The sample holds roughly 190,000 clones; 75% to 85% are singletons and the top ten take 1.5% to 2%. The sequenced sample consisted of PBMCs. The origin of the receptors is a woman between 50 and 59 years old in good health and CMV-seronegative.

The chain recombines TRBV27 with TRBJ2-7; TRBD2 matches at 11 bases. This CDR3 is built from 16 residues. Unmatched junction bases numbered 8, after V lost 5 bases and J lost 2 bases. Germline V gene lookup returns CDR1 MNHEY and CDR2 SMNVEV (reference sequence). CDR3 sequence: CASSPFGTSGTYEQYF. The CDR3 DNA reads TGTGCCAGCAGTCCATTTGGGACTAGCGGTACCTACGAGCAGTACTTC.

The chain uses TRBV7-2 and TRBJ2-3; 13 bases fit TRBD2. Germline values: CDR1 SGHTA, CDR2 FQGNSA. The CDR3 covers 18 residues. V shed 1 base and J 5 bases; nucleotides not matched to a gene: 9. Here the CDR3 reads CASSLGATSGGVGDTQYF. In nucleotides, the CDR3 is TGTGCCAGCAGCTTAGGCGCCACTAGCGGGGGGGTTGGAGATACGCAGTATTTT.

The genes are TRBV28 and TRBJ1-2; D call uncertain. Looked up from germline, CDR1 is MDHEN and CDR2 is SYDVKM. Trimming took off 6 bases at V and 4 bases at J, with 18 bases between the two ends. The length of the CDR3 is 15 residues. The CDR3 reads CASSPGPVLGYGYTF. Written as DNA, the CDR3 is TGTGCCAGCAGCCCAGGCCCGGTATTAGGCTATGGCTACACCTTC.

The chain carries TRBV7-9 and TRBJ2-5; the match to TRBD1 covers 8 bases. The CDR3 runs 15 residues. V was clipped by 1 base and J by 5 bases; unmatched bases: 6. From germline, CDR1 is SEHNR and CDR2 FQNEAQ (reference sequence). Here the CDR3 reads CASSLGTGFGETQYF. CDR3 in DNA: TGTGCCAGCAGCTTAGGGACAGGGTTCGGGGAGACCCAGTACTTC.

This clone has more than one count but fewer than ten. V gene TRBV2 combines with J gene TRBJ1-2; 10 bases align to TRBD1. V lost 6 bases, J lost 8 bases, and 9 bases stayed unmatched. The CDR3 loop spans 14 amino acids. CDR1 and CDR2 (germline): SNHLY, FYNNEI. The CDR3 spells CASRFGQGGRGYTF. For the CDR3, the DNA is TGTGCCAGCAGATTTGGACAGGGGGGCAGGGGCTACACCTTC.

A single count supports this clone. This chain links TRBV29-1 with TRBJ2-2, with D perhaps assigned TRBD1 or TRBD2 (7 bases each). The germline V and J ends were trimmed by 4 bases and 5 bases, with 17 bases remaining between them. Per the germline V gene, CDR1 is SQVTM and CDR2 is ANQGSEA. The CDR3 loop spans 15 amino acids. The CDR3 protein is CSVGEGAGGTGELFF. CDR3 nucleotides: TGCAGCGTTGGAGAGGGGGCCGGGGGGACCGGGGAGCTGTTTTTT.

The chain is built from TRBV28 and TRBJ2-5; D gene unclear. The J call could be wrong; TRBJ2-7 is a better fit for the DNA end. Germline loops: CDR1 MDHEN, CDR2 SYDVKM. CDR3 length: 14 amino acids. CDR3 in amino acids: CASSLGSFYYEQYF. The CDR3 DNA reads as TGTGCCAGCAGTTTGGGTAGCTTCTACTACGAGCAGTACTTC.

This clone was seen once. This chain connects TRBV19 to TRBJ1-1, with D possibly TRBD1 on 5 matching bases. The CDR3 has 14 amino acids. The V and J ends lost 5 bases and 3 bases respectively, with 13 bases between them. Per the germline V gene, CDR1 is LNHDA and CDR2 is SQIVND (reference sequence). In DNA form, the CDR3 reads TGTGCCAGTAGTTCCCCTCCGGGGGACACTGAAGCTTTCTTT. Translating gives CASSSPPGDTEAFF.

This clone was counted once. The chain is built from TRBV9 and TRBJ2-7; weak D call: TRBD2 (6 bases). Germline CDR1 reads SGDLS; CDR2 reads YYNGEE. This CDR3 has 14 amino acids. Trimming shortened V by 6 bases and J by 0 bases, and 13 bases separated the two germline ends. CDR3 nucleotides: TGTGCCAGCAACGCGGGGACTGGCTCCTACGAGCAGTACTTC. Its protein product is CASNAGTGSYEQYF.

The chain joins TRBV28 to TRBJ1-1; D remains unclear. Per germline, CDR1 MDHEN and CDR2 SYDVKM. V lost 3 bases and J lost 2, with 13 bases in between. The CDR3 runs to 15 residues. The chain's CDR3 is CASSFLVGSNTEAFF. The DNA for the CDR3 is TGTGCCAGCAGTTTTCTCGTGGGCAGCAACACTGAAGCTTTCTTT.

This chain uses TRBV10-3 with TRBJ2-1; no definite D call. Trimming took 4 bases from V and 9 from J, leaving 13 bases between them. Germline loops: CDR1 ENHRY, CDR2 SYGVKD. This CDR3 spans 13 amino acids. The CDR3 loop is CAISGGGNGEQFF. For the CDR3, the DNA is TGTGCCATCAGTGGAGGCGGTAACGGTGAGCAGTTCTTC.

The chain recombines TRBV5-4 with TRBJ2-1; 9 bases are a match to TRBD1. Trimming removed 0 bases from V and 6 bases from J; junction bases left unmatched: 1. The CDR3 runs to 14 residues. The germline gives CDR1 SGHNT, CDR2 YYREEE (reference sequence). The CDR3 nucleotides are TGTGCCAGCAGCTTGGGGGACAGGGTCAATGAGCAGTTCTTC. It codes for CASSLGDRVNEQFF.

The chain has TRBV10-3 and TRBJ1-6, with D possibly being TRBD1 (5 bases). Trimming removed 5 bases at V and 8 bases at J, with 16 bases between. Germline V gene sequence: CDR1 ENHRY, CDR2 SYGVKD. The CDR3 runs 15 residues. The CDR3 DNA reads TGTGCCATCAGTTTCACCGGGACTCTGGATTCACCCCTCCACTTT. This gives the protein CAISFTGTLDSPLHF.

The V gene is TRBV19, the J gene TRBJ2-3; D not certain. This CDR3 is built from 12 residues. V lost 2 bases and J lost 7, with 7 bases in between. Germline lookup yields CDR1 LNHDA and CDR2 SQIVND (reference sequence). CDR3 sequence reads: CASSIQANTQYF. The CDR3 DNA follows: TGTGCCAGTAGTATACAGGCAAATACGCAGTATTTT.

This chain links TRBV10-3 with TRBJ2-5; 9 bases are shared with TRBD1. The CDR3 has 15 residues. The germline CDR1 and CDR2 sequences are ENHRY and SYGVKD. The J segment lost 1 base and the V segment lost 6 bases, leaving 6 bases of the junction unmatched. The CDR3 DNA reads TGTGCCATCAGGGGGGACAGGGCAAGCCAAGAGACCCAGTACTTC. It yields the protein CAIRGDRASQETQYF.

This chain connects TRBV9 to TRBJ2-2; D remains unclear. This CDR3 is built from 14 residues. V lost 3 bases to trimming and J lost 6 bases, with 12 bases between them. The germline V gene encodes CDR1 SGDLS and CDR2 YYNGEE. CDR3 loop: CASSARLIAGELFF. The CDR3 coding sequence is TGTGCCAGCAGCGCGCGCTTGATCGCCGGGGAGCTGTTTTTT.

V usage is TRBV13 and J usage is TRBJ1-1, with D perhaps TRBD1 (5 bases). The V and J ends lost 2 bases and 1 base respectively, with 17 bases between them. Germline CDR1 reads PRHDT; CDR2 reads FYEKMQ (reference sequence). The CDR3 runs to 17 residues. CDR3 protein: CASSLRHRPEANTEAFF. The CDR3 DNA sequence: TGTGCCAGCAGCTTACGGCACAGGCCCGAGGCGAACACTGAAGCTTTCTTT. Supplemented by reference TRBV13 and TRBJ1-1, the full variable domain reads AAGVIQSPRHLIKEKRETATLKCYPIPRHDTVYWYQQGPGQDPQFLISFYEKMQSDKGSIPDRFSAQQFSDYHSELNMSSLELGDSALYFCASSLRHRPEANTEAFFGQGTRLTVV.

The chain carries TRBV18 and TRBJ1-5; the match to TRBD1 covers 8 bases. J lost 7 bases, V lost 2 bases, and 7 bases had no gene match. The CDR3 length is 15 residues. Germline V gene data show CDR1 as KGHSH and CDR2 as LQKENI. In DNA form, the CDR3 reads TGTGCCAGCTCACCAGGAACAGGGGGTGGACAGCCCCAGCATTTT. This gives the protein CASSPGTGGGQPQHF.

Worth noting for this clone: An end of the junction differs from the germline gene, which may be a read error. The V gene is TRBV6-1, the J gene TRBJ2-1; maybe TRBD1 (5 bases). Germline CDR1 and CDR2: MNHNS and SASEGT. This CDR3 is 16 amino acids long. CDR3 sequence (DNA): TGTGCCAGCAGTGACGACAACAGGTGGATCGGCAATGAGCGGTTCTTC. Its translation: CASSDDNRWIGNERFF.

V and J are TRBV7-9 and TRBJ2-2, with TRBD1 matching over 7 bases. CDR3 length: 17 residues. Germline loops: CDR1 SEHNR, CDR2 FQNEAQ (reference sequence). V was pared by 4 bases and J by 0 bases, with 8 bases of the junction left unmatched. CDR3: CASSSRRGGSNTGELFF. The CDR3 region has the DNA TGTGCCAGCAGCTCTCGCCGAGGGGGCTCGAACACCGGGGAGCTGTTTTTT. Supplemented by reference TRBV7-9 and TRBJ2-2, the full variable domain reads DTGVSQNPRHKITKRGQNVTFRCDPISEHNRLYWYRQTLGQGPEFLTYFQNEAQLEKSRLLSDRFSAERPKGSFSTLEIQRTEQGDSAMYLCASSSRRGGSNTGELFFGEGSRLTVL.

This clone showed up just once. CDR3 protein: CASSGGYGNTIYF. The CDR3 nucleotides read TGCGCCAGCAGCGGGGGCTATGGAAACACCATATATTTT. The chain recombines TRBV5-1 with TRBJ1-3, with D possibly being TRBD1 (6 bases). CDR3 size: 13 residues. V was cut by 4 bases and J by 3 bases, with 8 bases left in between. The germline CDR1 and CDR2 sequences are SGHRS and YFSETQ.